The next 19 T cell receptor beta chains were all read from a single sample in a study of CD8+ T cells in alopecia areata. RNA, once extracted, was reverse transcribed into cDNA for use as the sequencing template. TCRdb's table, derived via immunoSEQ multiplex PCR, lists solely in-frame clones and lacks some. Seen here are fewer than 250,000 clones, 45% to 65% observed once, and the top ten hold 0.65% to 0.7%. Treatment described: oral pan-JAK inhibitor, 5-10 mg twice daily. Sequencing used CD4+ T cells sorted from blood, obtained at week 4, from a patient treated with tofacitinib. The receptors here all came from a human donor with alopecia areata.

The V call is TRBV30, the J call TRBJ2-5; D gene uncertain. The end of the DNA fits TRBJ2-7 better, so the J call may be wrong. In germline, CDR1 is GTSNPN, CDR2 SVGIG (reference sequence). CDR3 size: 11 residues. CDR3 bases: TGTGCCTGGAGCCTAAGCTACGAGCAGTACTTC. It is translated as CAWSLSYEQYF.

The V call is TRBV6-5, the J call TRBJ2-5; D remains ambiguous. This CDR3 spans 11 amino acids. The germline V gene encodes CDR1 MNHEY and CDR2 SVGAGI. The V and J ends lost 6 bases and 4 bases respectively, with 6 bases between them. The CDR3 reads CASRLRETQYF. For the CDR3, the DNA is TGTGCCAGCAGATTGAGAGAGACCCAGTACTTC.

This rearrangement joins TRBV30 to TRBJ2-5; D gene unclear. V gave up 2 bases and J gave up 2 bases, with 9 bases separating them. The CDR3 is 13 residues long. Germline lookup yields CDR1 GTSNPN and CDR2 SVGIG (reference sequence). The CDR3 DNA is TGTGCCTGGAGTTCCCGCCCACAAGAGACCCAGTACTTC. Translating gives CAWSSRPQETQYF.

The V gene is TRBV6-5, the J gene TRBJ2-4; 7 bases agree with TRBD2. From germline, CDR1 is MNHEY and CDR2 SVGAGI. Losses at the gene ends were 2 bases for V and 1 base for J; bases not matched to a gene: 2. The CDR3 is 15 amino acids. For the CDR3, the DNA is TGTGCCAGCAGTTACGGCGGGAGTGCCAAAAACATTCAGTACTTC. Translation gives CASSYGGSAKNIQYF.

This clone was counted between two and nine times. The chain recombines TRBV7-2 with TRBJ2-7; 9 positions match TRBD1. Germline V gene sequence: CDR1 SGHTA, CDR2 FQGNSA. V lost 0 bases and J lost 2; bases outside the gene matches: 2. The CDR3 covers 15 residues. The CDR3 DNA reads TGTGCCAGCAGCTTAGCGTGGGACAGGGCCTACGAGCAGTACTTC. This codes for CASSLAWDRAYEQYF.

The V and J genes are TRBV7-2 and TRBJ2-2; possibly TRBD2 for D (6 bases). The CDR3 is 17 amino acids. The germline gives CDR1 SGHTA, CDR2 FQGNSA. V gave up 0 bases and J gave up 1 base, with 12 bases separating them. The CDR3 bases are TGTGCCAGCAGCTTAGCGCTTCCGACTAGGAACACCGGGGAGCTGTTTTTT. Amino acid sequence: CASSLALPTRNTGELFF.

The gene calls are TRBV10-3 and TRBJ2-3; D not certain. Between the trimmed V and J ends, which lost 5 bases and 6 bases, there was a span of 15 bases. The V gene's germline CDR1 is ENHRY and CDR2 SYGVKD. The CDR3 spans 14 residues. The CDR3 coding sequence is TGTGCCATCAGTCTCTCTCGGACGGACGATACGCAGTATTTT. It translates to CAISLSRTDDTQYF.

V and J are TRBV30 and TRBJ2-2, with TRBD2 matching over 8 bases. The CDR3 extends over 13 amino acids. The ends lost 1 base at V and 7 bases at J; junction bases unmatched: 2. Per germline, CDR1 GTSNPN and CDR2 SVGIG (reference sequence). CDR3 DNA: TGTGCCTGGAGTGGCAGCGGGAGCGGGGAGCTGTTTTTT. Protein: CAWSGSGSGELFF.

The CDR3 loop reads CSGRGGPADTQYF. CDR3 nucleotide sequence: TGCAGCGGCCGGGGAGGGCCGGCAGATACGCAGTATTTT. The chain uses TRBV29-1 and TRBJ2-3; 7 bases line up with TRBD2. Germline-derived CDR1 and CDR2 are SQVTM and ANQGSEA. V lost 7 bases, J lost 4 bases, and 8 bases stayed unmatched. The CDR3 is made up of 13 amino acids.

The V and J genes are TRBV29-1 and TRBJ2-1, with D possibly matching TRBD2 (5 bases). The germline V gene has CDR1 SQVTM and CDR2 ANQGSEA. The V and J ends lost 4 bases and 9 bases respectively, with 16 bases between them. CDR3 size: 13 residues. CDR3 in amino acids: CSVARRLEVEQFF. The CDR3, as DNA: TGCAGCGTTGCCCGGCGGTTGGAGGTTGAGCAGTTCTTC.

This clone was detected only a few times. This chain joins TRBV25-1 and TRBJ1-1; D is unclear. Germline values: CDR1 MGHDK, CDR2 SYGVNS. The CDR3 extends over 13 amino acids. With 4 bases removed from V and 3 bases from J, the gap between germline ends came to 9 bases. Written as DNA, the CDR3 is TGTGCCAGCAGTGGATTCCAATACACTGAAGCTTTCTTT. It codes for CASSGFQYTEAFF. The full variable domain, in which reference TRBV25-1 and TRBJ1-1 provide the parts outside the CDR3, is EADIYQTPRYLVIGTGKKITLECSQTMGHDKMYWYQQDPGMELHLIHYSYGVNSTEKGDLSSESTVSRIRTEHFPLTLESARPSHTSQYLCASSGFQYTEAFFGQGTRLTVV.

This chain uses TRBV30 with TRBJ1-5; the D gene is possibly TRBD1 (5 bases). Germline V gives CDR1 GTSNPN, CDR2 SVGIG (reference sequence). This CDR3 spans 13 amino acids. Trimming took 3 bases from V and 5 from J, leaving 11 bases between them. CDR3 in DNA: TGTGCCTGGAGCGCGGACACCTATCAGCCCCAGCATTTT. Translation: CAWSADTYQPQHF.

In its sample, this clone was seen a few times. Here the CDR3 DNA reads TGTGCCAGCAGTTTAGTGACAGGGGGCGGCTACGAGCAGTACTTC. Translation gives CASSLVTGGGYEQYF. The chain joins TRBV28 to TRBJ2-7; TRBD1 matches at 10 bases. Germline V gene sequence: CDR1 MDHEN, CDR2 SYDVKM. CDR3 length: 15 residues. The V segment lost 2 bases and the J segment 3 bases; nucleotides outside the gene matches: 4.

V usage is TRBV7-9 and J usage is TRBJ2-1, with D tentatively TRBD2 (5 bases). Germline CDR1 and CDR2: SEHNR and FQNEAQ (reference sequence). V lost 1 base to trimming and J lost 9 bases, with 13 bases between them. The CDR3 length is 14 residues. The CDR3 is CASSLEGAGSEQFF. CDR3 DNA sequence: TGTGCCAGCAGCTTAGAGGGTGCGGGCAGTGAGCAGTTCTTC.

CDR3 coding DNA: TGTGCCAGCAGTTACAGGGGCCTGAACACTGAAGCTTTCTTT. It is translated as CASSYRGLNTEAFF. The genes are TRBV27 and TRBJ1-1, with 7 bases lining up with TRBD1. Germline V gene data show CDR1 as MNHEY and CDR2 as SMNVEV (reference sequence). The V gene end was trimmed by 4 bases and the J gene end by 0 bases; junction bases not matched to a gene: 2. The CDR3 length is 14 residues.

The CDR3 reads CASSLGLAGDEQFF. DNA of the CDR3: TGTGCCAGCAGCTTAGGACTAGCGGGAGATGAGCAGTTCTTC. The V call is TRBV7-8, the J call TRBJ2-1; 12 bases agree with TRBD2. There are 14 residues in the CDR3. The J segment lost 8 bases and the V segment lost 1 base, leaving 0 bases of the junction unmatched. Germline V gene lookup returns CDR1 SGHVS and CDR2 FQNEAQ.

The sample holds a few counts of this clone. One end of the junction varies from germline; a read error may be responsible. The genes are TRBV23-1 and TRBJ2-6, with D perhaps matching TRBD1 or TRBD2 (5 bases each). TRBV23-1 is designated an ORF whose function remains uncertain. This CDR3 has 14 amino acids. The CDR3, as DNA: TGCGCCAGCAGTCAATCAAGAGGGGCAAACGTCCTGACTTTC. Protein sequence: CASSQSRGANVLTF.

This rearrangement joins TRBV7-2 to TRBJ2-1; D is ambiguous. This CDR3 spans 16 amino acids. With 6 bases removed from V and 0 bases from J, the gap between germline ends came to 15 bases. Germline CDR1 is SGHTA and CDR2 is FQGNSA. The CDR3 reads CASSPMRSLSYNEQFF. CDR3 nucleotide sequence: TGTGCCAGCAGTCCCATGCGCAGCCTCTCCTACAATGAGCAGTTCTTC. Together with reference TRBV7-2 and TRBJ2-1, the CDR3 gives the full variable domain: GAGVSQSPSNKVTEKGKDVELRCDPISGHTALYWYRQSLGQGLEFLIYFQGNSAPDKSGLPSDRFSAERTGGSVSTLTIQRTQQEDSAVYLCASSPMRSLSYNEQFFGPGTRLTVL.

V usage is TRBV4-1 and J usage is TRBJ1-1; 7 bases match TRBD1. V shed 4 bases, J shed 5 bases, and the junction held 7 bases outside the gene matches. This CDR3 contains 14 residues. Germline CDR1 reads MGHRA; CDR2 reads YSYEKL. CDR3 DNA sequence: TGCGCCAGCAGCCGAGAGACAGGGAGTACTGAAGCTTTCTTT. Encoded protein: CASSRETGSTEAFF.